The clone carrying this T cell receptor (beta chain) showed up just a few times. Its target is unknown. The germline V gene has CDR1 SEHNR and CDR2 FQNEAQ (reference sequence). Between the trimmed V and J ends, which lost 1 base and 7 bases, there was a span of 16 bases. This CDR3 has 15 residues. Use of 60 Vbeta and 13 Jbeta primers characterized the PCR. Clones were read by immunoSEQ multiplex PCR, and TCRdb kept only the in-frame ones, dropping some. The table lists 70,000 to 95,000 clones, around 80% of them singletons. The data originate from a study of cytomegalovirus exposure and HLA in healthy donors. Study results and caveats: There were several of the most significant clusters that appeared linked to common viral pathogens in a later analysis.

The genes are TRBV7-9 and TRBJ2-5, with D possibly being TRBD2 (6 bases). The sample taken for sequencing was PBMCs. This receptor was identified in a middle-aged man in good health and CMV-seronegative. The CDR3 spells CASSLGDGGSATQYF. The CDR3 nucleotides are TGTGCCAGCAGCTTAGGAGACGGGGGATCTGCGACCCAGTACTTC.